These T cell receptor beta chains were read from a single sample in a study of blood T cells in healthy people across ages. TCRdb reprocessed the 5' RACE reads with MiXCR, giving one entry per CDR3 protein. This sample has 950,000 to 1,200,000 distinct CDR3 sequences, with approximately 38% found just once. The sample comprised blood. All receptors come from a man aged 18 to 30 in good health. Both conserved end residues are part of each CDR3. D genes are given only for firm matches. Expanded clones get a size class; other rows say once, few or many, or leave the size out.

abundance: .
j_gene: TRBJ2-7
d_gene: .
v_gene: TRBV4-3
CDR3nt: TGCGCCAGCAGCCAAGATCGGACCTCCTACGAGCAGTACTTC
CDR3aa: CASSQDRTSYEQYF

abundance: .
j_gene: TRBJ2-7
d_gene: TRBD1
v_gene: TRBV6-1
CDR3nt: TGTGCCAGCAGGGACAGGTCCTACGAGCAGTACTTC
CDR3aa: CASRDRSYEQYF

abundance: few
j_gene: TRBJ2-3
d_gene: TRBD1
v_gene: TRBV20-1
CDR3nt: TGCAGTGCTTTTGGACAGGGGAGCACAGATACGCAGTATTTT
CDR3aa: CSAFGQGSTDTQYF

abundance: .
j_gene: TRBJ2-7
d_gene: .
v_gene: TRBV16
CDR3nt: TGTGCCAGCAGCCAAGGGGGGCAGGCGAAGTACGAGCAGTACTTC
CDR3aa: CASSQGGQAKYEQYF

abundance: once
j_gene: TRBJ2-3
d_gene: TRBD1
v_gene: TRBV20-1
CDR3nt: TGCAGTGCCAGCCCCGAACAGGGGGCTCTATGGGATACGCAGTATTTT
CDR3aa: CSASPEQGALWDTQYF

abundance: .
j_gene: TRBJ2-4
d_gene: .
v_gene: TRBV30
CDR3nt: TGTGCCTGGAGCCCCCCTGCTACGTGGGAGCAGTACTTC
CDR3aa: CAWSPPATWEQYF

abundance: .
j_gene: TRBJ2-1
d_gene: TRBD2
v_gene: TRBV5-6
CDR3nt: TGTGCCAGCAGCTTTCAGCGGGGCAATAGGAATGAGCAGTTCTTC
CDR3aa: CASSFQRGNRNEQFF

abundance: once
j_gene: TRBJ1-2
d_gene: .
v_gene: TRBV2
CDR3nt: TGTGCCAGCAGGGAGGGAGCTAACTATAGCTACACCTTC
CDR3aa: CASREGANYSYTF

abundance: few
j_gene: TRBJ2-6
d_gene: .
v_gene: TRBV2
CDR3nt: TGTGCCAGCAGGGATACTGGGGGGGCCAACGTCCTGACTTTC
CDR3aa: CASRDTGGANVLTF

abundance: .
j_gene: TRBJ1-1
d_gene: .
v_gene: TRBV4-3
CDR3nt: TGCGCCAGCAGCCAGCCCTCCGGCCGGTTGACGGTGAACACTGAAGCTTTCTTT
CDR3aa: CASSQPSGRLTVNTEAFF

abundance: .
j_gene: TRBJ2-7
d_gene: TRBD1
v_gene: TRBV13
CDR3nt: TGTGCCAGCAGTTGGGGACAGGGGGGGATCGAGCAGTACTTC
CDR3aa: CASSWGQGGIEQYF

abundance: few
j_gene: TRBJ1-6
d_gene: .
v_gene: TRBV7-6
CDR3nt: TGTGCCAGCAGCTCTCTCAGGGGTGGCTTTAATTCACCCCTCCACTTT
CDR3aa: CASSSLRGGFNSPLHF

abundance: .
j_gene: TRBJ2-1
d_gene: TRBD1
v_gene: TRBV20-1
CDR3nt: TGCAGTGCCGGGGGACAGGGGATTAGGAATGAGCAGTTCTTC
CDR3aa: CSAGGQGIRNEQFF

abundance: few
j_gene: TRBJ2-7
d_gene: .
v_gene: TRBV20-1
CDR3nt: TGCAGTGCTAGCCGTCTGAATGAGCAGTACTTC
CDR3aa: CSASRLNEQYF